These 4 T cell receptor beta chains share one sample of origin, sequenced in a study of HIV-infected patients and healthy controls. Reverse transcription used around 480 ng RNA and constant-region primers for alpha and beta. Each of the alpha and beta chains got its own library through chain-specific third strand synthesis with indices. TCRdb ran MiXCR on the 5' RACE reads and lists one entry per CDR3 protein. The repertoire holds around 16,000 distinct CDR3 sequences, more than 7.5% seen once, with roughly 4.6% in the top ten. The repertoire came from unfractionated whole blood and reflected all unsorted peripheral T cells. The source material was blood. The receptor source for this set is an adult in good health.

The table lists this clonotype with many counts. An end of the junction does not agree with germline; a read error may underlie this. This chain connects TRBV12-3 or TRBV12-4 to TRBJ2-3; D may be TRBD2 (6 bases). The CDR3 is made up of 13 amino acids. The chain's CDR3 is CASSLASTDTQYF. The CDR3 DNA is TGTGCCAGCAGTCTAGCGAGCACAGATACGCAGTATTTT.

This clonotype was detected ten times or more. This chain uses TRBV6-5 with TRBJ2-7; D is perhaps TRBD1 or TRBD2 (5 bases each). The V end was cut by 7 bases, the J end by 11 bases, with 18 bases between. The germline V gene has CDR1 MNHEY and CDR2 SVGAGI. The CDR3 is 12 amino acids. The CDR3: CASIPGPVKEYV. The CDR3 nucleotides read TGTGCCAGCATTCCGGGACCCGTAAAGGAGTACGTC.

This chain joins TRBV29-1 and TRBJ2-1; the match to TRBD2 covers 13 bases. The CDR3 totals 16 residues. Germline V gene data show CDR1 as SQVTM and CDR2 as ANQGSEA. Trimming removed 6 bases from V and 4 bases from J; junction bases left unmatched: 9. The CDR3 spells CSVVGLAGVRYNEQFF. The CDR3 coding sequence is TGCAGCGTCGTAGGACTAGCGGGAGTGAGGTACAATGAGCAGTTCTTC.

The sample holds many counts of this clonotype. This CDR3 reads CASSAFPSDSATGELFF. The CDR3 DNA is TGTGCCAGCAGTGCCTTCCCAAGCGACAGTGCCACCGGGGAGCTGTTTTTT. J is TRBJ2-2 and V is TRBV6-1; maybe TRBD1 (5 bases). The CDR3 contains 17 residues. V lost 4 bases and J 4 bases, leaving 19 bases between the germline ends. Germline V gives CDR1 MNHNS, CDR2 SASEGT.